The T cell receptor beta chain described here comes from a study of cytomegalovirus exposure and HLA in healthy donors. Whole-study results and caveats: Per published reports, the classifier diagnosed cytomegalovirus status with high specificity and sensitivity.

The CDR3 is 14 residues long. Trimming took 1 base from V and 2 from J, leaving 9 bases between them. Germline-derived CDR1 and CDR2 are SGHTA and FQGNSA. Use of 60 Vbeta and 13 Jbeta primers characterized the PCR. Here immunoSEQ multiplex PCR was the method, and the copy in TCRdb shows in-frame clones only, minus some. The sample includes some 110,000 clones, roughly 70% of them seen just once. Remarks on this clone: Its antigen is not identified.

Sequencing was performed on PBMCs. This rearrangement joins TRBV7-2 to TRBJ2-7; D gene uncertain. This receptor was taken from a male donor in good health and CMV-seropositive. The CDR3 sequence is CASSLVSSPYEQYF. Here the CDR3 DNA reads TGTGCCAGCAGCTTAGTTAGTTCCCCCTACGAGCAGTACTTC.